The present entry profiles one T cell receptor beta chain with its context. Its antigen is undetermined. The study enrolled healthy HIV-negative adults without recent acute infections or vaccinations as donors. All participating donors were Caucasian adults from Nashville, Tennessee. From CD4+ cells came CD45RA+ naive and CD45RA-negative memory subsets. The source of the sample is a study of shared clonotypes between healthy human individuals. Whole-study findings and limits: Sharing across four donors was highest in naive CD4 (approximately 5%) and lowest in memory CD8 (around 0.4%).

Germline-derived CDR1 and CDR2 are SGDLS and YYNGEE. V shed 0 bases and J shed 0 bases, with 11 bases lying between them. The CDR3 consists of 16 residues. Clones were sequenced by immunoSEQ multiplex PCR, and TCRdb holds only the in-frame ones, with some missing. The data hold roughly 1,000,000 clones, with 75% to 85% observed a single time. The chain has TRBV9 and TRBJ2-3; D gene unclear. This receptor was identified in a man aged 18 to 30 in good health. Some clones in this sample may be carry-over from other donors' samples. The sequenced sample consisted of memory CD4+ T cells from PBMCs. Documented subset: CD45RA-negative fraction. The CDR3: CASSVEGPLSTDTQYF. CDR3 sequence (DNA): TGTGCCAGCAGCGTAGAAGGACCATTGAGCACAGATACGCAGTATTTT.